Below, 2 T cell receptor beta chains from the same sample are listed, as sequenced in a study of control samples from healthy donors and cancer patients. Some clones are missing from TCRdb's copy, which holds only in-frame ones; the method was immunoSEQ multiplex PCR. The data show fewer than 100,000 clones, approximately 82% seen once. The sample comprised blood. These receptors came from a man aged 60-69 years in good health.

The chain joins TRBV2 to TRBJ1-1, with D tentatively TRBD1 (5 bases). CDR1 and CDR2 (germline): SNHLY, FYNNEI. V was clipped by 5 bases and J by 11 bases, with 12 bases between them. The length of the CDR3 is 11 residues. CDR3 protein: CASSTRVEAFF. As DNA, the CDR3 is TGTGCCAGCAGTACCAGGGTGGAGGCTTTCTTT.

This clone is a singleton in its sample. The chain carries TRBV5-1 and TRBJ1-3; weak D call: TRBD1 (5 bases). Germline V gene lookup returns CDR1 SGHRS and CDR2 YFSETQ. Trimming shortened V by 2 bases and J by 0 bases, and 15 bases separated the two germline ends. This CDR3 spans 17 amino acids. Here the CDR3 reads CASSLVPSTVSGNTIYF. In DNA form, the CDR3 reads TGCGCCAGCAGCTTAGTACCCTCGACAGTCTCTGGAAACACCATATATTTT.